A single sample gave rise to the 2 T cell receptor beta chains below, sequenced in a study of shared clonotypes between healthy human individuals. Cells designated naive CD8 were CD45RO-negative and were positively selected for CCR7, with terminally differentiated effector memory CD45RA+ cells excluded. Produced via immunoSEQ multiplex PCR; TCRdb's table is partial and in-frame only. This sample has about 2.2 million clones; 93% occur once, and the top ten carry about 1.6%. Sequenced: naive CD8+ T cells from PBMCs. These receptors were obtained from a man between 18 and 35 years old in good health. Some clones in this sample may be carry-over from other donors' samples.

The chain carries TRBV9 and TRBJ1-1; no reliable D call. The CDR3 has 13 residues. V was trimmed by 4 bases and J by 0 bases, leaving 7 bases between them. From germline, CDR1 is SGDLS and CDR2 YYNGEE. CDR3 sequence reads: CASSLGMNTEAFF. Here the CDR3 DNA reads TGTGCCAGCAGCCTCGGAATGAACACTGAAGCTTTCTTT. Full variable domain (remainder filled in from reference TRBV9 and TRBJ1-1): DSGVTQTPKHLITATGQRVTLRCSPRSGDLSVYWYQQSLDQGLQFLIQYYNGEERAKGNILERFSAQQFPDLHSELNLSSLELGDSALYFCASSLGMNTEAFFGQGTRLTVV.

The J gene is TRBJ1-2, the V gene TRBV2; no firm D call. Germline V gene sequence: CDR1 SNHLY, CDR2 FYNNEI. This CDR3 is built from 15 residues. With 5 bases removed from V and 0 bases from J, the gap between germline ends came to 13 bases. The CDR3 is CASSSPPTSNYGYTF. The CDR3 nucleotides are TGTGCCAGCAGTTCCCCTCCGACATCTAACTATGGCTACACCTTC. The full variable domain, in which reference TRBV2 and TRBJ1-2 provide the parts outside the CDR3, is EPEVTQTPSHQVTQMGQEVILRCVPISNHLYFYWYRQILGQKVEFLVSFYNNEISEKSEIFDDQFSVERPDGSNFTLKIRSTKLEDSAMYFCASSSPPTSNYGYTFGSGTRLTVV.